This is a list of T cell receptor beta chains from one sample in a study of T cells after yellow fever vaccination. TCRdb reprocessed the 5' RACE reads with MiXCR, giving one entry per CDR3 protein. The sample yields under 400,000 distinct CDR3 sequences, 9.5% to 15% seen once. The source material was CD4+ T cells sorted from PBMCs, sampled 15 days after the yellow fever booster vaccination. These receptors were obtained from a man aged 18 to 30 who received the YFV17D yellow fever vaccine. Both conserved end residues are part of each CDR3. D genes are given only for firm matches. Clone size is given for some rows only: seen once, a few or many times, or a class if the clone is expanded.

clone size | D gene | J gene | V gene | CDR3 protein | CDR3 DNA
- | - | TRBJ2-1 | TRBV5-1 | CASGGGVDEQFF | TGCGCCAGCGGGGGCGGGGTGGATGAGCAGTTCTTC
few | - | TRBJ2-1 | TRBV24-1 | CATSDFPDSYEQFF | TGTGCCACCAGTGATTTTCCGGACAGCTATGAGCAGTTCTTC
- | TRBD2 | TRBJ2-4 | TRBV20-1 | CSAGGTSGGAGAAKNIQYF | TGCAGTGCTGGCGGGACTAGCGGGGGCGCCGGAGCGGCCAAAAACATTCAGTACTTC
few | - | TRBJ1-2 | TRBV4-3 | CASSQGTASEVYGYTF | TGCGCCAGCAGCCAAGGGACAGCCTCTGAGGTTTATGGCTACACCTTC
few | TRBD2 | TRBJ2-5 | TRBV20-1 | CSVAGGGETQYF | TGCAGTGTGGCGGGGGGAGGGGAGACCCAGTACTTC
few | - | TRBJ2-5 | TRBV20-1 | CSARGTASQETQYF | TGCAGTGCTAGAGGAACAGCTTCTCAAGAGACCCAGTACTTC
- | - | TRBJ1-3 | TRBV20-1 | CSARADSSGNTIYF | TGCAGTGCTAGAGCAGACAGCTCTGGAAACACCATATATTTT
few | - | TRBJ2-3 | TRBV5-1 | CASSLPWRGRTDTQYF | TGCGCCAGCAGCTTGCCTTGGCGGGGCCGCACAGATACGCAGTATTTT
- | TRBD1 | TRBJ2-3 | TRBV20-1 | CSASRSGGHTDTQYF | TGCAGTGCTAGTCGGTCAGGGGGTCACACAGATACGCAGTATTTT
few | - | TRBJ2-5 | TRBV10-2 | CASAAGQETQYF | TGCGCCAGCGCGGCAGGCCAAGAGACCCAGTACTTC
- | - | TRBJ2-1 | TRBV27 | CARSEDSSYNEQFF | TGTGCAAGAAGTGAGGACAGCTCCTACAATGAGCAGTTCTTC
- | TRBD1 | TRBJ1-6 | TRBV6-5 | CASSFTGAQNSPLHF | TGTGCCAGCAGTTTCACAGGGGCACAAAATTCACCCCTCCACTTT
many | - | TRBJ2-1 | TRBV28 | CASNYPGAGNEQFF | TGTGCCAGCAACTACCCGGGGGCGGGCAATGAGCAGTTCTTC
- | - | TRBJ2-1 | TRBV20-1 | CSGPPLLGSREQFF | TGCAGTGGACCTCCGCTCCTCGGGTCCCGCGAGCAGTTCTTC
few | - | TRBJ2-1 | TRBV7-3 | CASSPQVGGEQFF | TGTGCCAGCAGCCCTCAAGTGGGGGGTGAGCAGTTCTTC
many | - | TRBJ1-4 | TRBV25-1 | CASSESRGGEKLFF | TGTGCCAGCAGTGAATCTAGGGGCGGTGAAAAACTGTTTTTT
few | - | TRBJ2-7 | TRBV6-5 | CASSYGGVHYEQYF | TGTGCCAGCAGTTACGGAGGGGTCCATTACGAGCAGTACTTC
- | - | TRBJ1-2 | TRBV15 | CATSRYSGDNYGYTF | TGTGCCACCAGCAGATATTCGGGGGATAACTATGGCTACACCTTC
few | - | TRBJ1-1 | TRBV5-1 | CASSLLLLNTEAFF | TGCGCCAGCAGCTTGCTTTTATTGAACACTGAAGCTTTCTTT
- | TRBD1 | TRBJ2-2 | TRBV10-3 | CAISGRGSRTGELFF | TGTGCCATCAGTGGCAGGGGGTCTAGAACCGGGGAGCTGTTTTTT
- | - | TRBJ2-1 | TRBV25-1 | CASSGLGGGEQFF | TGTGCCAGCAGTGGGCTTGGTGGGGGTGAGCAGTTCTTC
once | - | TRBJ1-2 | TRBV2 | CASSELGTNYGYTF | TGTGCCAGCAGTGAACTCGGAACTAACTATGGCTACACCTTC
- | TRBD1 | TRBJ1-1 | TRBV4-3 | CASSQVGAGGLGTEAFF | TGCGCCAGCAGCCAAGTTGGGGCAGGGGGCTTAGGCACTGAAGCTTTCTTT
many | TRBD1 | TRBJ1-1 | TRBV7-2 | CASSPQDRANTEAFF | TGTGCCAGCAGCCCCCAAGACAGGGCGAACACTGAAGCTTTCTTT
- | TRBD2 | TRBJ2-3 | TRBV11-2 | CASSLTSGGAVDTQYF | TGTGCCAGCAGCCTAACTAGCGGGGGGGCGGTAGATACGCAGTATTTT
- | - | TRBJ1-6 | TRBV4-3 | CASSQEGGGVNSPLHF | TGCGCCAGCAGCCAAGAAGGGGGAGGGGTAAATTCACCCCTCCACTTT
- | - | TRBJ2-5 | TRBV11-2 | CASSLNSPSVETQYF | TGTGCCAGCAGCTTAAACAGTCCTAGCGTGGAGACCCAGTACTTC
few | - | TRBJ1-2 | TRBV7-2 | CASSLAGYYGYTF | TGTGCCAGCAGCTTAGCCGGGTACTATGGCTACACCTTC
many | - | TRBJ2-4 | TRBV11-2 | CASSLAMVNIQYF | TGTGCCAGCAGCTTAGCTATGGTAAACATTCAGTACTTC
few | TRBD1 | TRBJ2-1 | TRBV4-3 | CASSPELNRGRDEQFF | TGCGCCAGCAGCCCAGAATTAAACAGGGGTCGTGATGAGCAGTTCTTC
few | - | TRBJ2-1 | TRBV5-6 | CASRGGWHNEQFF | TGTGCCAGCCGTGGCGGGTGGCACAATGAGCAGTTCTTC
- | - | TRBJ2-3 | TRBV9 | CASSAEGVRTDTQYF | TGTGCCAGCAGCGCCGAGGGAGTAAGGACAGATACGCAGTATTTT